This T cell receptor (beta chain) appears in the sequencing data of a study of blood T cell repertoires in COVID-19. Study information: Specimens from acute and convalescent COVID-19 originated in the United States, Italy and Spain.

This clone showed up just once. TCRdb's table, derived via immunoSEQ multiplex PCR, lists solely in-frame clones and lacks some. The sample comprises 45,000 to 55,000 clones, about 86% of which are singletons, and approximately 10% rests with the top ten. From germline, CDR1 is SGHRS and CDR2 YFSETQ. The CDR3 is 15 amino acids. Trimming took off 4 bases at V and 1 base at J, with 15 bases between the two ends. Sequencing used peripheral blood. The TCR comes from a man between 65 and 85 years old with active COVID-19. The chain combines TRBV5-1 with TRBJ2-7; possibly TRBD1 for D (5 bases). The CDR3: CASSPLARQSYEQYF. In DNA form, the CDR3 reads TGCGCCAGCAGCCCCCTCGCCAGACAGTCCTACGAGCAGTACTTC.